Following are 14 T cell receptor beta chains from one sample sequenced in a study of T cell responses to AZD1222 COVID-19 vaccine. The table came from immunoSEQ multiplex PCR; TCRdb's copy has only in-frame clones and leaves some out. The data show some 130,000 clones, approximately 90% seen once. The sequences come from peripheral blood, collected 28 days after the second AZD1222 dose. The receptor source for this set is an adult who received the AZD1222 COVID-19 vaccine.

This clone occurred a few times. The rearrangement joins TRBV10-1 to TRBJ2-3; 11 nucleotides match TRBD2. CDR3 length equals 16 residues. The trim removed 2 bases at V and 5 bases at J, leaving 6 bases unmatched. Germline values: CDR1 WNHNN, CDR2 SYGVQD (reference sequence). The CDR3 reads CASSEPTSGRKDTQYF. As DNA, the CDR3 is TGCGCCAGCAGTGAGCCCACTAGCGGGAGAAAAGATACGCAGTATTTT.

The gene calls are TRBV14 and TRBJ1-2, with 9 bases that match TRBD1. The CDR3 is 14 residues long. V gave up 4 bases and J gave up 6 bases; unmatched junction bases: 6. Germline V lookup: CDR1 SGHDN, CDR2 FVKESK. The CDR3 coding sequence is TGTGCCAGCAGCCGCCTAACAGGGGGCCATGGCTACACCTTC. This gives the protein CASSRLTGGHGYTF.

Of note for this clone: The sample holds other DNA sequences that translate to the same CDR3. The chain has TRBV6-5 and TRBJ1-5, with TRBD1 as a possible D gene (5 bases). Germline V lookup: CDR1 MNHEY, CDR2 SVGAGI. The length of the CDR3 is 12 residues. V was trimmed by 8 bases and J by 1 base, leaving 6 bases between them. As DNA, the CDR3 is TGTGCCAGCCGGGACAGCAATCAGCCCCAGCATTTT. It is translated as CASRDSNQPQHF.

The CDR3 nucleotides are TGTGCCAGCAGTTACGGTTCACTAGCGGTAACCTACGAGCAGTACTTC. It yields the protein CASSYGSLAVTYEQYF. V gene TRBV6-5 combines with J gene TRBJ2-7, with 8 bases identical to TRBD2. Germline V gene sequence: CDR1 MNHEY, CDR2 SVGAGI. This CDR3 is built from 16 residues. The junction had 8 bases not matched to a gene; V was cut back by 2 bases and J by 2 bases.

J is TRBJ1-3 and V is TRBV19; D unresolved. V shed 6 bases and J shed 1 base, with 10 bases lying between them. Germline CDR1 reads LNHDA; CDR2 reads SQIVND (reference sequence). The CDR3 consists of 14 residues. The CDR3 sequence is CASRGGASGNTIYF. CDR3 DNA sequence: TGTGCCAGTAGGGGAGGCGCGTCTGGAAACACCATATATTTT.

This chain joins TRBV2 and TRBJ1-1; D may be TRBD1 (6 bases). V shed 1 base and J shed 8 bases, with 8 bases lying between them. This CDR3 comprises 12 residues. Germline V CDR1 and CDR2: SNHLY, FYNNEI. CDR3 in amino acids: CASSEGGREAFF. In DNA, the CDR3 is TGTGCCAGCAGTGAAGGGGGGCGGGAAGCTTTCTTT.

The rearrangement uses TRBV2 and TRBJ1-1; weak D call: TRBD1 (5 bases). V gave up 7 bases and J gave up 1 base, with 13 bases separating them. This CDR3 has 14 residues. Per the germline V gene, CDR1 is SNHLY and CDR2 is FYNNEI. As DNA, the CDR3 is TGTGCCAGCATTCTCCTCGGGGGGAACACTGAAGCTTTCTTT. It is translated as CASILLGGNTEAFF.

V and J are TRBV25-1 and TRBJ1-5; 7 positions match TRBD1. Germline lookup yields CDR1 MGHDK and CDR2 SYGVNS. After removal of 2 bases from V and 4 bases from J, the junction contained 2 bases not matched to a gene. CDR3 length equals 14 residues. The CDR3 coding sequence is TGTGCCAGCAGTGAACGACAGGGAAATCAGCCCCAGCATTTT. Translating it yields CASSERQGNQPQHF.

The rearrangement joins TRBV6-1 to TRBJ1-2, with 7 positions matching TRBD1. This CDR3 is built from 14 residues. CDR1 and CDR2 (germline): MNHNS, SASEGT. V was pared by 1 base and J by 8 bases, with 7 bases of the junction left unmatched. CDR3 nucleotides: TGTGCCAGCAGTGAAGGGCGACAGGGTGACGGCTACACCTTC. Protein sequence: CASSEGRQGDGYTF.

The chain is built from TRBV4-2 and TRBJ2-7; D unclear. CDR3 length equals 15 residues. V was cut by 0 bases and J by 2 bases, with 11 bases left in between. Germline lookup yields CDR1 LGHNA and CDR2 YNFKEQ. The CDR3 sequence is CASSQDKDHAYEQYF. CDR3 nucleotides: TGTGCCAGCAGCCAAGATAAGGATCACGCCTACGAGCAGTACTTC.

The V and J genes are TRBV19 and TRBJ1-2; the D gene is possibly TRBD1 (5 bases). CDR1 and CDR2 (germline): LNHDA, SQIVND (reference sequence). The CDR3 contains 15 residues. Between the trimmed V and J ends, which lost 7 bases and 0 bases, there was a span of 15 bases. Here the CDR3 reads CASNPTAGPNYGYTF. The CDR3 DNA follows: TGTGCCAGTAACCCGACAGCGGGGCCTAACTATGGCTACACCTTC.

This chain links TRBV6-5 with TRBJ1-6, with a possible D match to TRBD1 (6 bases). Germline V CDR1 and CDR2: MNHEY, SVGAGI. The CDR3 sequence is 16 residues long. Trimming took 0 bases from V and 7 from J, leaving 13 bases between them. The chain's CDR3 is CASSYSTGGGNSPLHF. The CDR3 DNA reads TGTGCCAGCAGTTACTCGACGGGGGGCGGGAATTCACCCCTCCACTTT.

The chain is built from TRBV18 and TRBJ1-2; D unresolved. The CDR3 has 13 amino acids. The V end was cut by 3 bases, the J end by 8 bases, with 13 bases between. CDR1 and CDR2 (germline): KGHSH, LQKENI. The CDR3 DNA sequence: TGTGCCAGCTCACCTGAGGATTTTCGCGGCTACACCTTC. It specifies CASSPEDFRGYTF.

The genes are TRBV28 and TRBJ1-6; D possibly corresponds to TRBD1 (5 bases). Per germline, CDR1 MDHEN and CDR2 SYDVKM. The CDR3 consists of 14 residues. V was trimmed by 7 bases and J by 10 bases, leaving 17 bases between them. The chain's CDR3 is CASISPGRGSPLHF. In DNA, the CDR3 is TGTGCCAGCATTTCCCCAGGGAGGGGATCACCCCTCCACTTT.